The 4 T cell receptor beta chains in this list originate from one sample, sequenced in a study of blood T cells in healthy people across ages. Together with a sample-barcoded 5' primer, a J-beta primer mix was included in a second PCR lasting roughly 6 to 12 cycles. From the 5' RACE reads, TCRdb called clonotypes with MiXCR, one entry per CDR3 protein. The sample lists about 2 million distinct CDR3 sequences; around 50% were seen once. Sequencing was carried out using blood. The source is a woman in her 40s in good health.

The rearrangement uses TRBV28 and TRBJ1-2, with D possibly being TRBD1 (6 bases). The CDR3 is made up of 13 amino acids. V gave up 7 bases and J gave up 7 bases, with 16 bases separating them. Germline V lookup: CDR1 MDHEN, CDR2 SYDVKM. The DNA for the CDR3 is TGTGCCAGCAACCGGCAGGGGTTGGCTGGCTACACCTTC. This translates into CASNRQGLAGYTF.

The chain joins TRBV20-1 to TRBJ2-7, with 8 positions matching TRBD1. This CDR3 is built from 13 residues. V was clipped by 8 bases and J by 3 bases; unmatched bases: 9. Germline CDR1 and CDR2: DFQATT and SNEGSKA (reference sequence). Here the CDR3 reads CSNTGGLNYEQYF. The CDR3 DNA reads TGCAGTAATACAGGGGGGCTTAACTACGAGCAGTACTTC.

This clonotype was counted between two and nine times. The CDR3 DNA is TGTGCCAGCAGCTTTTCGGAAGGGAACACTGAAGCTTTCTTT. The encoded protein is CASSFSEGNTEAFF. This rearrangement joins TRBV9 to TRBJ1-1; D gene ambiguous. Germline V CDR1 and CDR2: SGDLS, YYNGEE. V was clipped by 4 bases and J by 1 base, with 11 bases between them. CDR3 length: 14 amino acids.

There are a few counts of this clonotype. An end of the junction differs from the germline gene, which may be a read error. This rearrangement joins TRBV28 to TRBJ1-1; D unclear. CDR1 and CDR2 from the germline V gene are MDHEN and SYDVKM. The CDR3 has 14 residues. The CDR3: CASSLDGLNTEAFF. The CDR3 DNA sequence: TGCGCCAGCAGCTTGGATGGCCTGAACACTGAAGCTTTCTTT.